This TCR beta chain was observed in a study of T cell clonality in common variable immunodeficiency. Study results and caveats: Reportedly, TCR beta sequences from common variable immunodeficiency showed fewer deletions and N-nucleotide insertions. CVID subjects shared fewer TCRbeta clones than healthy controls did.

At least ten counts were recorded for this clone. Its specificity is unknown. The CDR3 end lies 3 residues beyond the end of the read and is filled in from the germline J gene. Each donor provided about 4.5 to 8.5 ml of heparinized whole blood. The CDR3 length is 15 residues. V dropped 1 base and J dropped 5; count of bases not matched to a gene: 2. Germline V gives CDR1 SGHDT, CDR2 YYEEEE. Using immunoSEQ multiplex PCR, the repertoire was profiled, and TCRdb retains in-frame clones only, with some absent. There are about 52,000 clones in the sample, none observed a single time. The chain is built from TRBV5-6 and TRBJ1-4, with 10 bases fitting TRBD1. This clonotype originated in a person between 18 and 70 years old in good health. The material sequenced was peripheral blood mononuclear cells. The CDR3 is CASSLTGQGNEKLFF. The DNA read from the CDR3 is TGTGCCAGCAGCTTGACGGGACAGGGGAATGAAAAA.